Reported below is one T cell receptor beta chain. Its specific antigen is unknown. There are no base qualities to consult, and no much larger clone falls within one base. In this study, focal radiation therapy paired with CTLA-4 blockade (ipilimumab) was tested in patients who had chemo-refractory metastatic non-small-cell lung cancer. This entry belongs to a study of radiotherapy plus CTLA-4 blockade in lung cancer (dated by TCRdb to the late 2010s). Regarding the research as a whole: Among enrolled patients, 15% to 20% had an objective response and 31% reached disease control. The investigation overall reported the following: After treatment with radiotherapy and ipilimumab, TCR clones that came from tumors expanded in the peripheral blood. The strongest predictors of response were reported to be early dynamic shifts in blood T cell clones along with a rise in serum interferon-beta following radiation.

Including the terminal cysteine and phenylalanine, the CDR3 comprises 14 residues. CDR3 DNA only is kept here, 42 bases in frame from base 1. For CDR1 and CDR2, the germline V gene (reference sequence) lists MNHEY and SMNVEV. The protocol used for the library was the immunoSEQ multiplex PCR assay. Here the immuneACCESS table is served through TCRdb, limited to in-frame sequences with V and J called. Missing clones are a known gap in these copies; in checked studies unresolved V genes cover under half, and the rest lacks a known reason. In all, the sample holds 55,000 to 65,000 clones, and less than 85% of those were seen once. The ten largest clones take up 2.5% to 3% of the sample.

The sequencing used peripheral blood, collected from a patient treated with radiotherapy plus ipilimumab. The origin of this receptor is a human donor with non-small cell lung cancer who had a complete response to radiotherapy plus ipilimumab. The receptor chain draws on TRBV27 and TRBJ2-5, with TRBD1 tentatively as D gene (6 bases match). The closer fit of TRBJ2-7 to the DNA end suggests the J call may be wrong. CDR3 reads: CASSLSGRGYEQYF. In nucleotide form, the sequence is TGTGCCAGCAGTTTATCTGGCAGGGGCTACGAGCAGTACTTC.